A selection of T cell receptor beta chains follows, all from one sample in a study of T cells expressing NK-cell markers. TCRdb reprocessed the 5' RACE reads and keeps a single row for each CDR3 protein, giving no DNA. The table lists under 200,000 distinct CDR3 sequences. Sequencing was done on a sample of blood T cells: a sorted CD56 or NKG2C T cell subset, CD4+ or CD8+ T cells, or bulk PBMC T cells (not recorded which). All receptors come from a woman aged 18 to 69 in good health. CDR3s include the opening cysteine and the closing phenylalanine or tryptophan.

CDR3aa | j_gene | v_gene | len
CATSDLRVGRIDEQFF | TRBJ2-1 | TRBV24-1 | 16
CASSQGTGAGANVLTF | TRBJ2-6 | TRBV4-1 | 16
CASRPPGQGPYTGVLFF | TRBJ2-2 | TRBV5-1 | 17
CASSLNRGSTYEQYF | TRBJ2-7 | TRBV7-3 | 15
CASSTRQGYGYTF | TRBJ1-2 | TRBV9 | 13
CASSFYMLGQGNLDYGYTF | TRBJ1-2 | TRBV28 | 19
CAWRPGTATFEQYF | TRBJ2-7 | TRBV30 | 14
CASSLAPGPGSYEQYF | TRBJ2-7 | TRBV5-1 | 16
CSVERGSSRTEAFF | TRBJ1-1 | TRBV29-1 | 14
CATGQGLETQYF | TRBJ2-5 | TRBV11-2 | 12
CSVSEAGTGEAFF | TRBJ1-1 | TRBV29-1 | 13
CASSGTGQNQPQHF | TRBJ1-5 | TRBV2 | 14
CASSANRDNEQFF | TRBJ2-1 | TRBV7-3 | 13
CATQQGAHYGYTF | TRBJ1-2 | TRBV12-3/TRBV12-4 | 13
CASRGIQETQYF | TRBJ2-5 | TRBV2 | 12
CSARDKWVGQFF | TRBJ2-1 | TRBV20-1 | 12
CSARGDKQETQYF | TRBJ2-5 | TRBV20-1 | 13
CASSLVSLAGTDTQYF | TRBJ2-3 | TRBV5-1 | 16
CASSSTGRAMRETQYF | TRBJ2-5 | TRBV7-2 | 16
CASVRTDTQYF | TRBJ2-3 | TRBV2 | 11
CASSLPAGPAGETQYF | TRBJ2-5 | TRBV7-9 | 16
CAISPAGGPGDTQYF | TRBJ2-3 | TRBV10-3 | 15
CSAGGQGARGTQYF | TRBJ2-5 | TRBV29-1 | 14
CATSDPRGEYNEQFF | TRBJ2-1 | TRBV24-1 | 15
CASSLAGDRGYEQYF | TRBJ2-7 | TRBV5-1 | 15
CASRKGTLSANYGYTF | TRBJ1-2 | TRBV6-1 | 16
CASSVLGLARSTDTQYF | TRBJ2-3 | TRBV9 | 17
CASSQISNYGYTF | TRBJ1-2 | TRBV3-1 | 13